This T cell receptor beta chain comes out of a study of cytomegalovirus exposure and HLA in healthy donors. With respect to this clone: As yet, its antigen is unknown.

Use of 60 Vbeta and 13 Jbeta primers characterized the PCR. Repertoires were generated with immunoSEQ multiplex PCR, while TCRdb's copy carries only in-frame clones and drops some. Among around 230,000 clones listed, more than 70% were seen once. Study-wide findings and caveats: Highest at DRB1 and lowest at HLA-C, TCR association rates differed among HLA loci in a later analysis.

The specimen sequenced was PBMCs. This receptor was identified in a boy aged 5-17 years in good health and CMV-seronegative.

The CDR3 bases are TGTGCCAGCAGCTCCCGGGACAGGAGGAATGAAAAACTGTTTTTT. Encoded protein: CASSSRDRRNEKLFF. The chain has TRBV11-2 and TRBJ1-4; 8 nucleotides line up with TRBD1. The CDR3 runs 15 residues. J gave up 5 bases and V 4 bases, and 6 bases lay outside the gene matches. Germline V gives CDR1 SGHAT, CDR2 FQNNGV.